These T cell receptor beta chains were read from a single sample in a study of Graves' ophthalmopathy and Graves' hyperthyroidism. From the multiplex PCR reads, TCRdb called clonotypes with MiXCR, one entry per CDR3 protein. The sample yields 150,000 to 200,000 distinct CDR3 sequences, 30% to 45% seen once. Sequenced: peripheral blood. The receptor source for this set is a middle-aged woman with Graves' ophthalmopathy. CDR3s include the opening cysteine and the closing phenylalanine or tryptophan. The D gene is left open where the match is weak. Not all rows give a size; the values are once, few, many and, for expanded clones, a class.

TRBV27	.	TRBJ1-2	.	CASSMRGSYGYTF	TGTGCCAGCAGTATGCGGGGCTCCTATGGCTACACCTTC
TRBV12-3/TRBV12-4	.	TRBJ1-3	.	CASSFQGPGNTIYF	TGTGCCAGCAGTTTCCAGGGACCCGGAAACACCATATATTTT
TRBV28	.	TRBJ1-1	many	CASSLEGREAFF	TGTGCCAGCAGTTTAGAAGGGCGTGAAGCTTTCTTT
TRBV20-1	.	TRBJ1-2	many	CSARFNYGYTF	TGCAGTGCTAGATTTAACTATGGCTACACCTTC
TRBV27	.	TRBJ1-2	many	CASSFTSNYGYTF	TGTGCCAGCAGCTTTACATCGAACTATGGCTACACCTTC
TRBV10-3	.	TRBJ2-2	many	CAISERDTGELFF	TGTGCCATCAGTGAGCGGGACACCGGGGAGCTGTTTTTT
TRBV28	TRBD1	TRBJ1-2	.	CASSRTGGHYGYTF	TGTGCCAGCAGCCGGACAGGGGGACACTATGGCTACACCTTC
TRBV6-2/TRBV6-3	TRBD2	TRBJ2-7	many	CASSYSIGTSGRSGSYEQYF	TGTGCCAGCAGTTACTCGATCGGGACTAGCGGGAGGAGCGGTTCCTACGAGCAGTACTTC
TRBV6-1	TRBD1	TRBJ1-2	many	CASSEAEGARFSYTF	TGTGCCAGCAGTGAAGCTGAGGGGGCTCGGTTTAGCTACACCTTC
TRBV12-3/TRBV12-4	.	TRBJ1-2	.	CASRIGDAGYTF	TGTGCCAGCCGGATAGGGGACGCTGGCTACACCTTC
TRBV28	.	TRBJ2-7	many	CASRTRHLSYEQYF	TGTGCCAGCAGGACTCGACACCTCTCCTACGAGCAGTACTTC
TRBV2	.	TRBJ1-1	many	CASSQTLRELNTEAFF	TGTGCCAGCAGCCAGACATTGAGGGAGCTGAACACTGAAGCTTTCTTT
TRBV12-3/TRBV12-4	.	TRBJ1-5	.	CASSLVTEGQPQHF	TGTGCCAGCAGTTTAGTGACTGAGGGTCAGCCCCAGCATTTT
TRBV4-2	.	TRBJ2-5	.	CASSQEEARMETQYF	TGTGCCAGCAGCCAAGAGGAGGCGAGAATGGAGACCCAGTACTTC
TRBV13	TRBD2	TRBJ2-7	.	CASSYLAGGYEQYF	TGTGCCAGCAGCTACCTAGCGGGGGGCTACGAGCAGTACTTC
TRBV6-2/TRBV6-3	.	TRBJ2-5	.	CASRPSPEETQYF	TGTGCCAGCAGGCCCTCGCCTGAAGAGACCCAGTACTTC
TRBV6-1	TRBD1	TRBJ1-1	.	CASRSGGTNTEAFF	TGTGCCAGCAGATCAGGGGGTACGAACACTGAAGCTTTCTTT
TRBV6-5	TRBD1	TRBJ1-5	many	CASSYNRGQPQHF	TGTGCCAGCAGTTACAACAGGGGTCAGCCCCAGCATTTT
TRBV20-1	.	TRBJ2-5	many	CSARDDKGETQYF	TGCAGTGCTAGAGACGACAAGGGGGAGACCCAGTACTTC
TRBV20-1	.	TRBJ1-5	.	CSAGGKGNQPQHF	TGCAGTGCCGGGGGTAAAGGCAATCAGCCCCAGCATTTT
TRBV11-2	.	TRBJ1-1	.	CASSRGQGVYRNTEAFF	TGTGCCAGCAGCCGGGGGCAGGGTGTTTACAGGAACACTGAAGCTTTCTTT
TRBV6-2/TRBV6-3	.	TRBJ1-1	.	CASSYFSKNTEAFF	TGTGCCAGCAGTTACTTTTCTAAGAACACTGAAGCTTTCTTT
TRBV28	TRBD1	TRBJ2-5	.	CASSLPTGKETQYF	TGTGCCAGCAGTCTGCCGACAGGGAAGGAGACCCAGTACTTC
TRBV6-1	.	TRBJ1-5	.	CASSEDGYSNQPQHF	TGTGCCAGCAGTGAAGACGGTTATAGCAATCAGCCCCAGCATTTT
TRBV6-5	.	TRBJ1-2	many	CASSYSPGHNYGYTF	TGTGCCAGCAGTTACTCCCCGGGACATAACTATGGCTACACCTTC
TRBV12-3/TRBV12-4	TRBD1	TRBJ1-1	many	CASSHRGLAFF	TGTGCCAGCAGTCACAGGGGGCTAGCTTTCTTT
TRBV12-3/TRBV12-4	.	TRBJ1-5	many	CASSSLGSNQPQHF	TGTGCCAGCAGTTCCCTGGGGAGCAATCAGCCCCAGCATTTT
TRBV5-6	.	TRBJ2-3	.	CASSLWSTDTQYF	TGTGCCAGCAGCTTATGGTCTACAGATACGCAGTATTTT
TRBV7-8	TRBD2	TRBJ2-5	many	CASSLVAGLAGGLQETQYF	TGTGCCAGCAGCTTAGTTGCGGGACTAGCGGGAGGTCTGCAAGAGACCCAGTACTTC
TRBV27	TRBD2	TRBJ2-5	once	CASSLQAGELRETQYF	TGTGCCAGCAGTCTACAAGCGGGAGAGTTGAGAGAGACCCAGTACTTC
TRBV28	TRBD1	TRBJ1-6	.	CATTRGTAYNSPLHF	TGTGCCACTACACGGGGGACAGCCTATAATTCACCCCTCCACTTT
TRBV7-2	TRBD2	TRBJ2-5	.	CASSRLAAGGETQYF	TGTGCCAGCAGCCGACTAGCGGCGGGGGGAGAGACCCAGTACTTC
TRBV28	TRBD1	TRBJ2-5	many	CASSLWTGPGETQYF	TGTGCCAGCAGTTTATGGACAGGGCCAGGGGAGACCCAGTACTTC
TRBV3-1	TRBD1	TRBJ2-2	many	CASSSGQGGVGELFF	TGTGCCAGCAGCTCGGGACAGGGGGGAGTCGGGGAGCTGTTTTTT
TRBV12-3/TRBV12-4	TRBD2	TRBJ2-7	many	CASSLFLAGGYTYEQYF	TGTGCCAGCAGTTTATTCCTAGCGGGAGGATATACCTACGAGCAGTACTTC
TRBV7-7	.	TRBJ2-5	.	CASSPGVGSTQYF	TGTGCTAGCAGCCCCGGGGTGGGGTCGACCCAGTACTTC
TRBV6-4	TRBD1	TRBJ1-3	.	CASSDRQGSVRIGNTIYF	TGTGCCAGCAGTGACAGACAGGGGAGTGTACGGATAGGAAACACCATATATTTT
TRBV18	.	TRBJ2-5	.	CASSPVIGTQYF	TGTGCCAGCTCACCGGTAATAGGGACCCAGTACTTC
TRBV12-3/TRBV12-4	.	TRBJ2-5	.	CASSVRRKGTGQETQYF	TGTGCCAGCAGTGTAAGAAGAAAAGGGACGGGCCAAGAGACCCAGTACTTC
TRBV12-3/TRBV12-4	TRBD1	TRBJ1-5	.	CASSDRGQPQHF	TGTGCCAGCAGTGACAGGGGACAGCCCCAGCATTTT
TRBV6-5	.	TRBJ1-1	many	CASSYSGEEGTEAFF	TGTGCCAGCAGTTACTCGGGGGAAGAGGGCACTGAAGCTTTCTTT
TRBV6-1	TRBD2	TRBJ2-2	.	CASRKLAGESTGELFF	TGTGCCAGCAGAAAGTTAGCGGGAGAATCCACCGGGGAGCTGTTTTTT
TRBV12-3/TRBV12-4	.	TRBJ1-5	many	CASSRWGNQPQHF	TGTGCCAGCAGTCGGTGGGGCAATCAGCCCCAGCATTTT
TRBV4-3	.	TRBJ1-1	.	CASSQDGSQGYEAFF	TGCGCCAGCAGCCAAGACGGGTCTCAGGGTTATGAAGCTTTCTTT
TRBV19	.	TRBJ2-5	many	CASSPGSWRETQYF	TGTGCCAGTAGTCCAGGGTCCTGGAGGGAGACCCAGTACTTC
TRBV6-2/TRBV6-3	TRBD1	TRBJ1-2	many	CASGLDRTNYGYTF	TGTGCCAGCGGCTTGGACAGGACTAACTATGGCTACACCTTC
TRBV12-3/TRBV12-4	.	TRBJ2-5	.	CASSPSQGQETQYF	TGTGCCAGCAGTCCGAGTCAGGGCCAAGAGACCCAGTACTTC
TRBV12-3/TRBV12-4	.	TRBJ1-2	many	CASSFTNYGYTF	TGTGCCAGCAGTTTTACAAACTATGGCTACACCTTC
TRBV28	.	TRBJ1-2	few	CASSDRTTNYGYTF	TGTGCCAGCAGTGATAGGACAACTAACTATGGCTACACCTTC
TRBV28	TRBD2	TRBJ2-5	many	CASSFFTVSGGRQKTQYF	TGTGCCAGCAGTTTTTTTACAGTAAGCGGGGGGCGTCAAAAGACCCAGTACTTC
TRBV12-3/TRBV12-4	.	TRBJ2-5	.	CASSFQSQETQYF	TGTGCCAGCAGTTTTCAGAGTCAAGAGACCCAGTACTTC
TRBV28	.	TRBJ1-5	many	CASSFRSGIEQPQHF	TGTGCCAGCAGTTTTAGGTCAGGGATCGAACAGCCCCAGCATTTT
TRBV6-1	.	TRBJ2-2	.	CASSSTDPTPGELFF	TGTGCCAGCAGCTCAACGGACCCGACCCCCGGGGAGCTGTTTTTT
TRBV30	.	TRBJ1-5	once	CAWNGDSNQPQHF	TGTGCCTGGAATGGGGATAGCAATCAGCCCCAGCATTTT
TRBV6-5	TRBD1	TRBJ1-5	many	CASSSPYRGNQPQHF	TGTGCCAGCAGTTCCCCCTACAGGGGGAATCAGCCCCAGCATTTT
TRBV6-1	TRBD1	TRBJ2-7	.	CASSEGTGMYEQYF	TGTGCCAGCAGTGAGGGGACAGGGATGTACGAGCAGTACTTC
TRBV28	.	TRBJ1-2	many	CASIPRGGGRSYGYTF	TGTGCCAGCATCCCTCGGGGGGGCGGGCGCTCCTATGGCTACACCTTC
TRBV5-1	.	TRBJ2-7	.	CASSLGTDSFYEQYF	TGCGCCAGCAGCTTGGGGACAGATAGTTTCTACGAGCAGTACTTC